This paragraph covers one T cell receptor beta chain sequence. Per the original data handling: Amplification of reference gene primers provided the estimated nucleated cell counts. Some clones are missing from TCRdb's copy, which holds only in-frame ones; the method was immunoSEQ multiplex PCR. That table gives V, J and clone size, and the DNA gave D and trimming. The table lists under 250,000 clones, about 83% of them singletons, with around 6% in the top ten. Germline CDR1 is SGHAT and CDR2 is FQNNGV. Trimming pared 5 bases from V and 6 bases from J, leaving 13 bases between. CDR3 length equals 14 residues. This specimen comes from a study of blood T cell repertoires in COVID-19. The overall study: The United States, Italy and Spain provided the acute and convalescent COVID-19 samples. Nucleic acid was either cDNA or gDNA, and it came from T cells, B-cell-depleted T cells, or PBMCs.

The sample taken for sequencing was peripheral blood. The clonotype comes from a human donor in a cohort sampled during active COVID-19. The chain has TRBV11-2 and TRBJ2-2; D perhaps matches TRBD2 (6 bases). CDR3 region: CASSPGLSPGELFF. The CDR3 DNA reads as TGTGCCAGCAGCCCGGGACTTTCCCCCGGGGAGCTGTTTTTT. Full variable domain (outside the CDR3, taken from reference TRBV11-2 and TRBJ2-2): EAGVAQSPRYKIIEKRQSVAFWCNPISGHATLYWYQQILGQGPKLLIQFQNNGVVDDSQLPKDRFSAERLKGVDSTLKIQPAKLEDSAVYLCASSPGLSPGELFFGEGSRLTVL.